Included here is one T cell receptor beta chain sequence, with context. What it binds is not known. Lesional scalp punch biopsies and peripheral blood came from alopecia areata patients. In germline, CDR1 is SGHVS, CDR2 FQNEAQ. The CDR3 consists of 12 residues. Trimming left V 3 bases short and J 8 bases short, with 8 bases between. This sample was taken from a study of CD8+ T cells in alopecia areata. General study points: Scalp specimens additionally yield sequences from normal skin's resident alphabeta T cells. Clarity of TCR sharing across patients fell short of that in mice, possibly HLA-related.

Extraction of RNA preceded its reverse transcription into cDNA, which served as the sequencing template. Assay used: immunoSEQ multiplex PCR; TCRdb lists only in-frame clones, some missing. The data contain almost 35,000 clones, around 50% of them singletons. The V call is TRBV7-8, the J call TRBJ2-1; no firm D call. The sample consisted of NKG2D-high CD8+ T cells sorted from blood. This receptor was obtained from a human donor with alopecia areata. The CDR3 loop reads CASSFGSYEQFF. DNA of the CDR3: TGTGCCAGCAGCTTCGGGTCCTATGAGCAGTTCTTC.